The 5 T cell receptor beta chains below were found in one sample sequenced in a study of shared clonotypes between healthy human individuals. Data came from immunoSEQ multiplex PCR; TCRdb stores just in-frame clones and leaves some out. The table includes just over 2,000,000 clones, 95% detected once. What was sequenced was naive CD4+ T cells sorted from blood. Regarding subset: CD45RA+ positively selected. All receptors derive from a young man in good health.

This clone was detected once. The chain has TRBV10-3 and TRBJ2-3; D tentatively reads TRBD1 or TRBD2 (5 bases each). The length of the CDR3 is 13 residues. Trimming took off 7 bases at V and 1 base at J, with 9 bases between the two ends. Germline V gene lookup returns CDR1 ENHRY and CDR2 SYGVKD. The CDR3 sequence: CAITWDGTDTQYF. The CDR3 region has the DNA TGTGCCATCACCTGGGACGGCACAGATACGCAGTATTTT.

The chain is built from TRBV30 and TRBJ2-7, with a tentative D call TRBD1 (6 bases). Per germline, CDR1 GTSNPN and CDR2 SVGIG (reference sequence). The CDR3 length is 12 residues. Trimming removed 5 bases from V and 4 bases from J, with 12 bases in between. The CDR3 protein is CAWGVQGYEQYF. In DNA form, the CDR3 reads TGTGCCTGGGGGGTACAGGGTTACGAGCAGTACTTC.

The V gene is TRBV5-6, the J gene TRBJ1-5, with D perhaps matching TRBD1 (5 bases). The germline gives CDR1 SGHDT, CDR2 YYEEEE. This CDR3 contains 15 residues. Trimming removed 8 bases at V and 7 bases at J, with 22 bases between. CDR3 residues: CASSGGGGLGQPQHF. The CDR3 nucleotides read TGTGCCAGTAGTGGGGGTGGAGGGCTAGGACAGCCCCAGCATTTT.

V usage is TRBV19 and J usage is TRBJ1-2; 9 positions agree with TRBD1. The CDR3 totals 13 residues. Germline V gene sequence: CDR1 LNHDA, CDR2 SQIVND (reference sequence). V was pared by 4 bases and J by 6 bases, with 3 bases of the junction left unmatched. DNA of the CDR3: TGTGCCAGTAGTAGGGACAGGGTGAATGGCTACACCTTC. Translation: CASSRDRVNGYTF.

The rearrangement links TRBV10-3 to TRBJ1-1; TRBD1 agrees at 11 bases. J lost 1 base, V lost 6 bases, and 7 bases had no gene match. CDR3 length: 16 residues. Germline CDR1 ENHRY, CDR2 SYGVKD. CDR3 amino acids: CAIRMGQGDTNTEAFF. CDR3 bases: TGTGCCATCAGGATGGGACAGGGGGATACGAACACTGAAGCTTTCTTT.